A selection of T cell receptor beta chains follows, all from one sample in a study of T cells in Graves' hyperthyroidism and ophthalmopathy. Each CDR3 protein gets one entry after TCRdb re-called the multiplex PCR reads with MiXCR. This table holds about 300,000 distinct CDR3 sequences, approximately 18% found once. The source material was blood. These receptors were collected from a man aged 50-59 years with Graves' ophthalmopathy. Both conserved end residues are part of each CDR3. A D gene is named only where the DNA matches it firmly. Clone size is shown for a subset of rows, as once, few, many or a class of expanded clone.

cdr3_nt cdr3_aa clone_size j_call v_call d_call
TGTGCCAGCCTCCCGGACGGACGGCATGGCTACACCTTC CASLPDGRHGYTF few TRBJ1-2 TRBV28 NA
TGTGCCAGCAGCGTAGATGGGATAGATACGCAGTATTTT CASSVDGIDTQYF few TRBJ2-3 TRBV9 NA
TGTGCCAGCAACTTCGCAGGGAGAAATTCACCCCTCCACTTT CASNFAGRNSPLHF many TRBJ1-6 TRBV2 NA
TGTGCCACCAGTGTAGGAGAGACCCAGTACTTC CATSVGETQYF few TRBJ2-5 TRBV24-1 NA
TGTGCCAGCAGTTTAATCCAGGGGAAGAGCATTCAGTACTTC CASSLIQGKSIQYF many TRBJ2-4 TRBV12-3/TRBV12-4 NA
TGCAGTGCTAGAGAGCCTGGGATGCGGCCCCAGCATTTT CSAREPGMRPQHF NA TRBJ1-5 TRBV20-1 NA
TGTGCCAGCAGTGAAAATACAGGGGGCGATGGCTACACCTTC CASSENTGGDGYTF few TRBJ1-2 TRBV6-1 TRBD1
TGTGCCAGCAGACTCGAACCGGGACAGGGGGTCTACGAGCAGTACTTC CASRLEPGQGVYEQYF NA TRBJ2-7 TRBV28 TRBD1
TGTGCCAGCAGTTTAATGGGGGCTGGGGAGACCCAGTACTTC CASSLMGAGETQYF many TRBJ2-5 TRBV28 NA
TGTGCCAGCAGGGAGACAGGGGGCGGTCAGCCCCAGCATTTT CASRETGGGQPQHF NA TRBJ1-5 TRBV6-1 TRBD1
TGTGCCAGCCTTAGGACAGATACGCAGTATTTT CASLRTDTQYF NA TRBJ2-3 TRBV2 NA
TGTGCCAGCAGTGAAGCGGGGTTGAACACTGAAGCTTTCTTT CASSEAGLNTEAFF many TRBJ1-1 TRBV6-1 NA
TGTGCCAGCAGTTTGGCCGGGACAGGGGATTACGAGCAGTACTTC CASSLAGTGDYEQYF few TRBJ2-7 TRBV27 TRBD1
TGTGCCAGCAACCTACTAGCGGGTTCCTACAATGAGCAGTTCTTC CASNLLAGSYNEQFF few TRBJ2-1 TRBV12-3/TRBV12-4 TRBD2
TGTGCCAGCAAGGACAGGGCCAACTATGGCTACACCTTC CASKDRANYGYTF many TRBJ1-2 TRBV6-1 TRBD1